This T cell receptor beta chain emerged from a study of cytomegalovirus exposure and HLA in healthy donors. Study-level results: Equally common other TCR beta chains were less clonally expanded than HLA-associated ones, a later analysis found. The authors excluded some V segments, including TRBV6-2 and TRBV6-3, as indistinguishable.

Primers for the PCR totalled 60 Vbeta and 13 Jbeta. The protocol was immunoSEQ multiplex PCR, while the TCRdb copy is restricted to in-frame clones and leaves out a portion. The sample yields approximately 130,000 clones, just under 85% seen once. As for this clone: Its target is unknown.

CDR3 length: 15 amino acids. Trimming cost V 3 bases and J 0 bases, with 11 bases left between them. Germline CDR1 is MNHNS and CDR2 is SASEGT. The TCR originated in a boy younger than 10 in good health and CMV-seronegative. Sample: PBMCs. The V and J genes are TRBV6-1 and TRBJ1-1; D call uncertain. CDR3 protein: CASSDGVGLNTEAFF. DNA of the CDR3: TGTGCCAGCAGTGACGGGGTGGGGTTGAACACTGAAGCTTTCTTT.